Following are 5 T cell receptor beta chains from one sample sequenced in a study of CD8+ T cells in alopecia areata. Extraction and reverse transcription of RNA yielded cDNA as the sequencing template. Some clones are missing from TCRdb's copy, which holds only in-frame ones; the method was immunoSEQ multiplex PCR. Here the sample spans roughly 120,000 clones, around two fifths being singletons. The source material was CD4+ T cells sorted from blood. Receptor source: a human donor with alopecia areata.

Comment on this clone: Without the conserved terminal phenylalanine or tryptophan, this CDR3 likely stems from a read error. V is TRBV30 and J is TRBJ1-2; the D gene is possibly TRBD1 (5 bases). The CDR3 runs 13 residues. The V gene lost 2 bases and the J gene lost 4 bases, with 11 bases spanning the gap. Germline CDR1 reads GTSNPN; CDR2 reads SVGIG (reference sequence). This CDR3 reads CAWSLGHVYGYTL. The CDR3, as DNA: TGTGCCTGGAGTCTTGGACACGTCTATGGCTACACCCTC.

This clone was seen a few times. The V and J genes are TRBV29-1 and TRBJ2-5; perhaps TRBD1 as D (6 bases). The CDR3 contains 13 residues. Looked up from germline, CDR1 is SQVTM and CDR2 is ANQGSEA. The V end was cut by 6 bases, the J end by 6 bases, with 17 bases between. The CDR3 is CSVWTPGGQTQYF. Here the CDR3 DNA reads TGCAGCGTCTGGACCCCTGGGGGCCAGACCCAGTACTTC.

The chain has TRBV7-2 and TRBJ2-4; D might be TRBD1 or TRBD2, each matching 5 bases. Trimming took 5 bases from V and 0 from J, leaving 5 bases between them. This CDR3 region has 13 residues. Germline CDR1 and CDR2: SGHTA and FQGNSA. The CDR3 DNA reads as TGTGCCAGCAGCGGGGGAGCCAAAAACATTCAGTACTTC. It translates to CASSGGAKNIQYF.

This clone has only one observation. The V call is TRBV7-9, the J call TRBJ1-5, with D unresolved. The V gene's germline CDR1 is SEHNR and CDR2 FQNEAQ (reference sequence). Trimming stripped 5 bases from V and 1 base from J, with 6 bases between. The CDR3 contains 13 residues. The CDR3 loop is CASSPLSNQPQHF. CDR3 bases: TGTGCCAGCAGCCCTCTGAGCAATCAGCCCCAGCATTTT.

V is TRBV2 and J is TRBJ1-1; TRBD1 aligns across 10 bases. CDR3 length equals 14 residues. Looked up from germline, CDR1 is SNHLY and CDR2 is FYNNEI. J lost 2 bases, V lost 5 bases, and 2 bases had no gene match. CDR3 in amino acids: CASSTTGGNTEAFF. CDR3 in DNA: TGTGCCAGCAGTACGACAGGGGGCAACACTGAAGCTTTCTTT.